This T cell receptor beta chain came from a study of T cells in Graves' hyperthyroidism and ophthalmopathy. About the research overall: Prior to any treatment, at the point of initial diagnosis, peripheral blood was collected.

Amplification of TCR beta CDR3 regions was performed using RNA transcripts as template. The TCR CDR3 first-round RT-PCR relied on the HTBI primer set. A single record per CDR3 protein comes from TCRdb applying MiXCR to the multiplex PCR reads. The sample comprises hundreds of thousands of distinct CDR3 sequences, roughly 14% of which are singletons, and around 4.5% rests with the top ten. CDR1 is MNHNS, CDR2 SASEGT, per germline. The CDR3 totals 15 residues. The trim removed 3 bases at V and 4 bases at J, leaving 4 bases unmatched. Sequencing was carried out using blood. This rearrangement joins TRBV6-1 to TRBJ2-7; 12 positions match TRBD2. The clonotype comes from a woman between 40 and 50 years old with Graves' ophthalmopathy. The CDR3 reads CASSDRLAGEYEQYF. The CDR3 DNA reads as TGTGCCAGCAGTGACCGACTAGCGGGAGAGTACGAGCAGTACTTC.